These T cell receptor beta chains were read from a single sample in a study of blood T cells in healthy people across ages. TCRdb re-called the 5' RACE reads with MiXCR, one entry per CDR3 protein. The sample records approximately 1.5 million distinct CDR3 sequences, about 31% being singletons. The sequenced sample was blood. Receptors originate from a woman in her twenties or thirties in good health. The CDR3 runs from the conserved cysteine through the conserved F or W. A D gene is named only where the DNA matches it firmly. Size is stated for part of the rows, as once, few or many counts, or as a class when the clone is expanded.

D: NA
J: TRBJ2-7
size: NA
V: TRBV5-1
CDR3: CVSSLEGSEQYF
DNA: TGCGTCAGCAGCTTGGAAGGATCCGAGCAGTACTTC

D: TRBD2
J: TRBJ2-7
size: many
V: TRBV29-1
CDR3: CSVGGGLASYEQYF
DNA: TGCAGCGTTGGGGGGGGACTAGCGAGCTACGAGCAGTACTTC

D: TRBD2
J: TRBJ2-1
size: NA
V: TRBV28
CDR3: CASSTKREVTYNEQFF
DNA: TGTGCCAGCAGCACCAAGCGGGAGGTCACCTACAATGAGCAGTTCTTC

D: NA
J: TRBJ2-3
size: NA
V: TRBV2
CDR3: CASTSQPTIPDTQYF
DNA: TGTGCCAGCACCTCCCAGCCTACGATTCCAGATACGCAGTATTTT

D: NA
J: TRBJ2-2
size: NA
V: TRBV9
CDR3: CASSVGGPNTGERFF
DNA: TGTGCCAGCAGCGTAGGGGGCCCGAACACCGGGGAGCGGTTTTTT

D: TRBD1
J: TRBJ1-1
size: NA
V: TRBV4-1
CDR3: CASSHLTQRTGIGYSEAFF
DNA: TGCGCCAGCAGCCATCTCACACAACGGACAGGAATTGGTTACTCTGAAGCTTTCTTT

D: TRBD2
J: TRBJ2-1
size: few
V: TRBV9
CDR3: CASSTAAGGRNEQFF
DNA: TGTGCCAGCAGCACCGCTGCGGGGGGCCGCAATGAGCAGTTCTTC

D: TRBD2
J: TRBJ2-7
size: few
V: TRBV3-1
CDR3: CASSRMGAGISYEQYF
DNA: TGTGCCAGCAGCCGGATGGGAGCGGGGATTTCCTACGAGCAGTACTTC

D: TRBD2
J: TRBJ2-5
size: NA
V: TRBV20-1
CDR3: CSARDPSGRAGETQYF
DNA: TGCAGTGCTAGAGATCCGAGCGGGAGGGCCGGAGAGACCCAGTACTTC

D: NA
J: TRBJ2-1
size: NA
V: TRBV3-1
CDR3: CASSQGGGGSPYNEQFF
DNA: TGTGCCAGCAGCCAGGGGGGAGGGGGTAGCCCCTACAATGAGCAGTTCTTC

D: NA
J: TRBJ2-1
size: few
V: TRBV10-3
CDR3: CAISEILASYNEQFF
DNA: TGTGCCATCAGTGAGATTCTAGCTAGTTACAATGAGCAGTTCTTC

D: TRBD2
J: TRBJ2-1
size: NA
V: TRBV2
CDR3: CASILLAGYNEQFF
DNA: TGTGCCAGCATATTACTAGCGGGTTACAATGAGCAGTTCTTC

D: TRBD1
J: TRBJ1-4
size: NA
V: TRBV20-1
CDR3: CSAPGQGDEKLFF
DNA: TGCAGTGCTCCAGGACAGGGAGATGAAAAACTGTTTTTT

D: NA
J: TRBJ1-6
size: few
V: TRBV27
CDR3: CASGSPWMGPSYNSPLHF
DNA: TGTGCCAGCGGATCCCCTTGGATGGGGCCCTCCTATAATTCACCCCTCCACTTT

D: NA
J: TRBJ1-2
size: many
V: TRBV29-1
CDR3: CSVSPGYGYTF
DNA: TGCAGCGTTAGCCCGGGGTATGGCTACACCTTC

D: TRBD2
J: TRBJ2-3
size: NA
V: TRBV15
CDR3: CATSICRLAGICTDTQYF
DNA: TGTGCCACCAGCATTTGCCGGCTAGCGGGAATCTGTACAGATACGCAGTATTTT

D: NA
J: TRBJ1-1
size: NA
V: TRBV10-3
CDR3: CAISYKENTEAFF
DNA: TGTGCCATCAGTTATAAAGAGAACACTGAAGCTTTCTTT